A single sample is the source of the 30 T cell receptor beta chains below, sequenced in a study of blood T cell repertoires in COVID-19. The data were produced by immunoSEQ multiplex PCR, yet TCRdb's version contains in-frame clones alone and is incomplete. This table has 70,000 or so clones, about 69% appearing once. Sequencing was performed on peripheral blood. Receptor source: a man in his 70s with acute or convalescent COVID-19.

The CDR3 sequence is CASANLARSTFF. The CDR3 region has the DNA TGTGCCAGTGCCAACCTGGCGAGGAGTACGTTTTTT. The V and J genes are TRBV12-3 or TRBV12-4 and TRBJ1-4; D ambiguous. The CDR3 runs to 12 residues. The V end lost 9 bases, the J end lost 16 bases, and 21 bases lay between the germline ends.

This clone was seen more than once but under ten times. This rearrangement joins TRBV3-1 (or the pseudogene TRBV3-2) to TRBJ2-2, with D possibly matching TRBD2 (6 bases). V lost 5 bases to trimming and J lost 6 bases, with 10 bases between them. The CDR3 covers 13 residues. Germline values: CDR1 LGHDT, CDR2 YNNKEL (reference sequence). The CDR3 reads CASSLSGSGELFF. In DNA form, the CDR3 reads TGTGCCAGCAGCTTAAGCGGGTCCGGGGAGCTGTTTTTT.

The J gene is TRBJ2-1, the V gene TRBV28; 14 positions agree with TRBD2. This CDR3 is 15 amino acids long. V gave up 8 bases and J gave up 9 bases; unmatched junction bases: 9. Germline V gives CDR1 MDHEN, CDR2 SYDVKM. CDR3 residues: CASGRLAGGRVEQFF. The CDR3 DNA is TGTGCCAGCGGACGACTAGCGGGAGGGCGGGTTGAGCAGTTCTTC.

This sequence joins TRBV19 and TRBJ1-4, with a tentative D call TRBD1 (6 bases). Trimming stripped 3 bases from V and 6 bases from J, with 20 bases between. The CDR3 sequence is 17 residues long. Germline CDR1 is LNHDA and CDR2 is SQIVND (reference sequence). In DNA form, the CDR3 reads TGTGCCAGTAGTATTTCGGCAAGGGGGACTACGTATGAAAAACTGTTTTTT. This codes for CASSISARGTTYEKLFF.

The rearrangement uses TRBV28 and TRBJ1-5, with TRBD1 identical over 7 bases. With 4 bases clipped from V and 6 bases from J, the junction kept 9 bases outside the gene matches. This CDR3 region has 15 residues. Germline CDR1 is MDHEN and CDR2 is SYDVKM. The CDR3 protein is CASSYTIRGTQPQHF. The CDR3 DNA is TGTGCCAGCAGTTACACTATCAGGGGGACTCAGCCCCAGCATTTT.

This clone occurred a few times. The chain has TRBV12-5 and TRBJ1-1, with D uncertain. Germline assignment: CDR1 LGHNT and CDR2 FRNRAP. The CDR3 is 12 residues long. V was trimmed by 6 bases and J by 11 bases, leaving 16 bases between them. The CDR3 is CASGSGESRAFF. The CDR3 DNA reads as TGTGCTAGTGGCTCCGGGGAATCGCGGGCTTTCTTT.

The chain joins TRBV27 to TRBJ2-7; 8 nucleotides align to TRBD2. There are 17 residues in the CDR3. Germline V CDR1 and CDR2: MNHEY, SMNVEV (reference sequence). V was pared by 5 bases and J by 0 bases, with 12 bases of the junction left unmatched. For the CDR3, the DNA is TGTGCCAGCAGTGCGAGAAGCGGGAGCCCCCTCTCCTACGAGCAGTACTTC. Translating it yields CASSARSGSPLSYEQYF.

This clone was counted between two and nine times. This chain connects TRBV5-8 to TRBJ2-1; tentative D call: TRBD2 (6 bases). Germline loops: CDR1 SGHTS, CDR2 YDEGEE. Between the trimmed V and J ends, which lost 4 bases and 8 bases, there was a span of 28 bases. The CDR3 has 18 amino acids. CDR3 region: CASSRDSVRDSLIDEQFF. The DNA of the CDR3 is TGTGCCAGCAGCCGAGACTCTGTCCGGGACTCCCTAATAGATGAGCAGTTCTTC. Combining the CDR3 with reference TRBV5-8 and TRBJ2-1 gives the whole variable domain EAGVTQSPTHLIKTRGQQATLRCSPISGHTSVYWYQQALGLGLQFLLWYDEGEERNRGNFPPRFSGRQFPNYSSELNVNALELEDSALYLCASSRDSVRDSLIDEQFFGPGTRLTVL.

For the CDR3, the DNA is TGCGCCAGCAGCTCTGGACAGGTTAATCAGCCCCAGCATTTT. Translated, it gives CASSSGQVNQPQHF. The chain employs TRBV5-1 and TRBJ1-5; 7 positions agree with TRBD1. Trimming at V came to 3 bases and at J to 4 bases, leaving 4 bases not matched to a gene. The germline gives CDR1 SGHRS, CDR2 YFSETQ. The CDR3 consists of 14 residues. The full variable domain, completed using reference TRBV5-1 and TRBJ1-5, is KAGVTQTPRYLIKTRGQQVTLSCSPISGHRSVSWYQQTPGQGLQFLFEYFSETQRNKGNFPGRFSGRQFSNSRSEMNVSTLELGDSALYLCASSSGQVNQPQHFGDGTRLSIL.

The CDR3 protein is CASSQLTSGSYPYEQYF. CDR3 DNA: TGCGCCAGCAGCCAGCTGACTAGCGGGAGCTACCCCTACGAGCAGTACTTC. This sequence joins TRBV4-1 and TRBJ2-7; 12 bases fit TRBD2. This CDR3 has 17 residues. Germline V gene data show CDR1 as MGHRA and CDR2 as YSYEKL. Losses at the gene ends were 3 bases for V and 2 bases for J; bases not matched to a gene: 8.

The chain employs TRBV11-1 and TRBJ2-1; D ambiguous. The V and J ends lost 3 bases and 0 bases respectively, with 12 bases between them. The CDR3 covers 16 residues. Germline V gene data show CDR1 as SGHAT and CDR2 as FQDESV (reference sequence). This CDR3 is CASSFLSPSSYNEQFF. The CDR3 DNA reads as TGTGCCAGCAGCTTCCTGAGTCCGAGCTCCTACAATGAGCAGTTCTTC.

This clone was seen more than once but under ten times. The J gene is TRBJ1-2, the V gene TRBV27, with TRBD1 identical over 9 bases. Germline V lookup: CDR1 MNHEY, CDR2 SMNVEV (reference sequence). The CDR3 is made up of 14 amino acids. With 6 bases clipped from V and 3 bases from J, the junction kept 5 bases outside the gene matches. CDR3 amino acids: CASSRDREYYGYTF. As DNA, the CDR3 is TGTGCCAGCAGCCGGGACAGGGAATACTATGGCTACACCTTC.

Written as DNA, the CDR3 is TGCAGCGTTGAAGCCCGTCGGGGGGAGGAGCAGTTCTTC. Translating it yields CSVEARRGEEQFF. The V gene is TRBV29-1, the J gene TRBJ2-1, with 7 bases matching TRBD2. With V trimmed by 1 base and J by 10 bases, 7 bases remained unmatched. Germline CDR1 is SQVTM and CDR2 is ANQGSEA. The CDR3 covers 13 residues.

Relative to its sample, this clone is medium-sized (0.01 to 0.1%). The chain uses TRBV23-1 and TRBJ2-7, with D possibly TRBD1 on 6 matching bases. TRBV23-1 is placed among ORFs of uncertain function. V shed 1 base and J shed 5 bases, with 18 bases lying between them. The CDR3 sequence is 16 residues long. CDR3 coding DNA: TGCGCCAGCAGTCAATTTGTAGAGGCAGGGGCCAACGAGCAGTACTTC. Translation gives CASSQFVEAGANEQYF.

CDR3 sequence reads: CASSDNSYEQYF. CDR3 bases: TGTGCCAGCAGTGACAACTCCTACGAGCAGTACTTC. The rearrangement uses TRBV27 and TRBJ2-7, with D unclear. The CDR3 runs 12 residues. The V end was cut by 5 bases, the J end by 0 bases, with 5 bases between. Germline lookup yields CDR1 MNHEY and CDR2 SMNVEV (reference sequence).

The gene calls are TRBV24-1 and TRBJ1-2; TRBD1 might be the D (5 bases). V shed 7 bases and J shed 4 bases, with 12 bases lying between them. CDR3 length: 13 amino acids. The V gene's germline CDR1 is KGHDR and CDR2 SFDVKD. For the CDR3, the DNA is TGTGCCACCAGCCTCGGGGGTGCCTATGGCTACACCTTC. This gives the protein CATSLGGAYGYTF.

DNA of the CDR3: TGCAGCCCCGTCTCCCCAACCGGCACTGAAGCTTTCTTT. Translating it yields CSPVSPTGTEAFF. This chain uses TRBV29-1 with TRBJ1-1, with D hard to call. V lost 8 bases and J lost 4, with 17 bases in between. CDR1 is SQVTM, CDR2 ANQGSEA, per germline. The CDR3 is made up of 13 amino acids.

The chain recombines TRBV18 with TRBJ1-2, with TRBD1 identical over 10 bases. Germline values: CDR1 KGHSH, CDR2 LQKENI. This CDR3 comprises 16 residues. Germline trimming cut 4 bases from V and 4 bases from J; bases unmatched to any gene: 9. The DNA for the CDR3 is TGTGCCAGCTCACAGAGACAGGGGGCGGACGGCTATGGCTACACCTTC. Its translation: CASSQRQGADGYGYTF.

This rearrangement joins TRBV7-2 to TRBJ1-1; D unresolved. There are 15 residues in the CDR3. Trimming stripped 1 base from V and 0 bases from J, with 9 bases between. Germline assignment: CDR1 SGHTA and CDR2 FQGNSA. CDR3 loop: CASSLVGVLNTEAFF. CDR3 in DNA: TGTGCCAGCAGCTTAGTGGGAGTGCTGAACACTGAAGCTTTCTTT.

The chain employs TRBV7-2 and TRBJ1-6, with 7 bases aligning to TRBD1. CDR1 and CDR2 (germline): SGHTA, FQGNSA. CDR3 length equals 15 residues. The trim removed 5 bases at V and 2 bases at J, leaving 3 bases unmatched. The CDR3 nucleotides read TGTGCCAGCAGCCCACAGGGGACCTATAATTCACCCCTCCACTTT. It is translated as CASSPQGTYNSPLHF.

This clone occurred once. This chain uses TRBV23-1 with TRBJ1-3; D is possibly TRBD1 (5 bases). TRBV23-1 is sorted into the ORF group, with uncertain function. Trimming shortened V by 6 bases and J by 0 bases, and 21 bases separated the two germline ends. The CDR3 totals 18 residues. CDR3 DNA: TGCGCCAGCAGCCCATATGGGACTGGCCAGAGCTCTGGAAACACCATATATTTT. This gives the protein CASSPYGTGQSSGNTIYF.

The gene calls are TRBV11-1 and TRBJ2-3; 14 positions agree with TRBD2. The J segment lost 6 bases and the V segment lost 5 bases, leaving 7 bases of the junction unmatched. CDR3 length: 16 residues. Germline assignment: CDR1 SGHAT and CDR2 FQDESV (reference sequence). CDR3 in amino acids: CASSGGTSGRRDTQYF. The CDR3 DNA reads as TGTGCCAGCAGCGGTGGGACTAGCGGGAGACGGGATACGCAGTATTTT.

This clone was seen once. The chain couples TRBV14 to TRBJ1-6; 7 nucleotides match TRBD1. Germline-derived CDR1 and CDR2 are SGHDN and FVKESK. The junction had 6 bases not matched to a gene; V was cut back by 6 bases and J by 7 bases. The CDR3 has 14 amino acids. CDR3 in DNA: TGTGCCAGCAGGCCGGGACAGACCAATTCACCCCTCCACTTT. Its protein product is CASRPGQTNSPLHF.

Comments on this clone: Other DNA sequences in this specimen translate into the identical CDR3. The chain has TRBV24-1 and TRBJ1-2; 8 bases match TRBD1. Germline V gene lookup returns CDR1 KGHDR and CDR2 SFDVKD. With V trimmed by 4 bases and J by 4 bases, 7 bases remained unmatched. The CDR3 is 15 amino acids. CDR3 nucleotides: TGTGCCACCAGTGACCTTGGACAGGGAGGCTATGGCTACACCTTC. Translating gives CATSDLGQGGYGYTF.

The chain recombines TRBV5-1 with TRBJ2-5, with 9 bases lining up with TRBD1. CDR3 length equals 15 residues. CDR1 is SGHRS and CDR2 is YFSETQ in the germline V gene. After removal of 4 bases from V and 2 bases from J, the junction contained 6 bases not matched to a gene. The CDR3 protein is CASSPDRGGQETQYF. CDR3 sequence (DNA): TGCGCCAGCAGCCCGGACAGGGGAGGGCAAGAGACCCAGTACTTC. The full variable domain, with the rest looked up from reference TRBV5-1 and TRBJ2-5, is KAGVTQTPRYLIKTRGQQVTLSCSPISGHRSVSWYQQTPGQGLQFLFEYFSETQRNKGNFPGRFSGRQFSNSRSEMNVSTLELGDSALYLCASSPDRGGQETQYFGPGTRLLVL.

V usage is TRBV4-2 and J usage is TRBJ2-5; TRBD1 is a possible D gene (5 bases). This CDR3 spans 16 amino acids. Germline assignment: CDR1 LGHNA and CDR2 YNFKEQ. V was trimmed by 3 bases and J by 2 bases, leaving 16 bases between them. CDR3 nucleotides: TGTGCCAGCAGCCAGACACAGGCGGCCGGACAAGAGACCCAGTACTTC. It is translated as CASSQTQAAGQETQYF.

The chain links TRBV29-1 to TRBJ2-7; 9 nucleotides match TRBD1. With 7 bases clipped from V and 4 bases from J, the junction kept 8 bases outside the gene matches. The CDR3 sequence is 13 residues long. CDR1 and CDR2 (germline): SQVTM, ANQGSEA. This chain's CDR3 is CSARTGDVYEQYF. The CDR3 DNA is TGCAGCGCCCGGACAGGGGACGTTTACGAGCAGTACTTC.

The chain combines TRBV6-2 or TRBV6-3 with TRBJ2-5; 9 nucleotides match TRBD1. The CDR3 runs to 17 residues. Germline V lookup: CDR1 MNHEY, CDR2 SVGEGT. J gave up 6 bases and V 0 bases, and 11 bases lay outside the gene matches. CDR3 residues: CASSYSSDRGWVKTQYF. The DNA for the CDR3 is TGTGCCAGCAGTTACTCTTCTGACAGGGGGTGGGTCAAGACCCAGTACTTC.

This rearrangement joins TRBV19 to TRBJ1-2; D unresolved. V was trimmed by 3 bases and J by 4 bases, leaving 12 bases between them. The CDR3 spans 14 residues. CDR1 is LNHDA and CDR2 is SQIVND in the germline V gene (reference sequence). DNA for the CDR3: TGTGCCAGTAGTATGCCCAGCGGGATCTATGGCTACACCTTC. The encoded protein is CASSMPSGIYGYTF.

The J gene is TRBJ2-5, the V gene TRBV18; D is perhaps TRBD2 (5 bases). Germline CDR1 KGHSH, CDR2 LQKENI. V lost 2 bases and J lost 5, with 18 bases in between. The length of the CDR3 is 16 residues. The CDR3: CASSPSVPAAGETQYF. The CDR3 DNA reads TGTGCCAGCTCACCAAGTGTCCCAGCGGCGGGTGAGACCCAGTACTTC.